These T cell receptor beta chains were read from a single sample in a study of human T cells and chemical hapten exposure. MiXCR was run by TCRdb on the RACE reads, yielding one entry per CDR3 protein. This sample has 45,000 or so distinct CDR3 sequences; about 4.8% occur once, and the top ten carry roughly 6%. Material for sequencing was whole blood. The receptors shown here come from a human donor in good health. Some clones in this sample may be carry-over from other donors' samples. The CDR3 runs from the conserved cysteine through the conserved F or W. Each record gives: V gene, J gene, D gene, clone size, CDR3 DNA, CDR3 protein. D genes are given only for firm matches. Size is stated for part of the rows, as once, few or many counts, or as a class when the clone is expanded.

v_gene: TRBV20-1; j_gene: TRBJ2-1; d_gene: TRBD2; abundance: many; CDR3nt: TGCAGTGCTAGATACAGCGGGAACACCTACAATGAGCAGTTCTTC; CDR3aa: CSARYSGNTYNEQFF
v_gene: TRBV20-1; j_gene: TRBJ2-3; d_gene: NA; abundance: many; CDR3nt: TGCAGTGCTAGAGGAGGTGTCTTTCACACAGATACGCAGTATTTT; CDR3aa: CSARGGVFHTDTQYF
v_gene: TRBV20-1; j_gene: TRBJ1-1; d_gene: TRBD1; abundance: many; CDR3nt: TGCAGTGCTAGAGCCAAGGGGGCAGCTCGCCCCCCAAGGGCTGAAGCTTTCTTT; CDR3aa: CSARAKGAARPPRAEAFF
v_gene: TRBV12-3/TRBV12-4; j_gene: TRBJ2-2; d_gene: NA; abundance: many; CDR3nt: TGTGCCAGCTTGTGGGGCCCCGGGGAGCTGTTTTTT; CDR3aa: CASLWGPGELFF
v_gene: TRBV11-2; j_gene: TRBJ2-7; d_gene: TRBD2; abundance: many; CDR3nt: TGTGCCAGCAGCCCGGGACTAGCGACCGAGCAGTACTTC; CDR3aa: CASSPGLATEQYF
v_gene: TRBV27; j_gene: TRBJ2-1; d_gene: NA; abundance: few; CDR3nt: TGTGCCAGCAGATCTATGGGGCGCTCCTACAATGAGCAGTTCTTC; CDR3aa: CASRSMGRSYNEQFF
v_gene: TRBV28; j_gene: TRBJ1-2; d_gene: NA; abundance: many; CDR3nt: TGTGCCAGCAGTCTGTGGTTGTCGCCTCAGGATGGCTACACCTTC; CDR3aa: CASSLWLSPQDGYTF
v_gene: TRBV29-1; j_gene: TRBJ2-7; d_gene: NA; abundance: NA; CDR3nt: TGCAGCGTTGAAGTGCGTGCAGTGAGCTCCTACGAGCAGTACTTC; CDR3aa: CSVEVRAVSSYEQYF
v_gene: TRBV30; j_gene: TRBJ2-7; d_gene: NA; abundance: NA; CDR3nt: TGTGCCTACGGGATTGCCTACGAGCAGTACTTC; CDR3aa: CAYGIAYEQYF
v_gene: TRBV7-9; j_gene: TRBJ2-4; d_gene: NA; abundance: many; CDR3nt: TGTGCCAGCAGCTCCGGGACAACGCTAGCCAAAAACATTCAGTACTTC; CDR3aa: CASSSGTTLAKNIQYF
v_gene: TRBV5-1; j_gene: TRBJ1-2; d_gene: NA; abundance: many; CDR3nt: TGCGCCAGCAGCCAGGAAAGAGGAGGCCCATATGGCTACACCTTC; CDR3aa: CASSQERGGPYGYTF
v_gene: TRBV3-1; j_gene: TRBJ1-5; d_gene: TRBD1; abundance: NA; CDR3nt: TGTGCCAGCAGCCAAGAGGGGACAGGGAATCAGCCCCAGCATTTT; CDR3aa: CASSQEGTGNQPQHF
v_gene: TRBV14; j_gene: TRBJ1-4; d_gene: NA; abundance: few; CDR3nt: TGTGCCAGCAGCCAAGGGGGAACGAGGAATGAAAAACTGTTTTTT; CDR3aa: CASSQGGTRNEKLFF
v_gene: TRBV27; j_gene: TRBJ2-3; d_gene: TRBD2; abundance: once; CDR3nt: TGTGCCAGCAGGGTTAGACTAGCGCTAGGGACAGATACGCAGTATTTT; CDR3aa: CASRVRLALGTDTQYF
v_gene: TRBV5-4; j_gene: TRBJ2-3; d_gene: NA; abundance: few; CDR3nt: TGTGCCAGCAGCGAGGGACGGGGAGGCACAGATACGCAGTATTTT; CDR3aa: CASSEGRGGTDTQYF
v_gene: TRBV2; j_gene: TRBJ1-5; d_gene: NA; abundance: many; CDR3nt: TGTGCCAGCAGTGAAATTAATTCCTTCCCGGTGGGTCAGCCCCAGCATTTT; CDR3aa: CASSEINSFPVGQPQHF
v_gene: TRBV20-1; j_gene: TRBJ2-7; d_gene: NA; abundance: many; CDR3nt: TGCAGTGCTAGAGGGGTGGCAGGACACCATCCGGTGGAGCAGTACTTC; CDR3aa: CSARGVAGHHPVEQYF
v_gene: TRBV6-6; j_gene: TRBJ1-2; d_gene: NA; abundance: many; CDR3nt: TGTGCCAGCAGCCACCGGCCCGGTGGGGGGGAGGATGGCTACACCTTC; CDR3aa: CASSHRPGGGEDGYTF
v_gene: TRBV7-3; j_gene: TRBJ2-2; d_gene: TRBD2; abundance: many; CDR3nt: TGTGCCAGCAGCCTAAAAAGAGGGGGTCGACTAGCGGACACCGGGGAGCTGTTTTTT; CDR3aa: CASSLKRGGRLADTGELFF
v_gene: TRBV18; j_gene: TRBJ2-5; d_gene: NA; abundance: NA; CDR3nt: TGTGCCAGCTCACCTGGATCTGTTGAGACCCAGTACTTC; CDR3aa: CASSPGSVETQYF
v_gene: TRBV4-1; j_gene: TRBJ2-7; d_gene: TRBD2; abundance: many; CDR3nt: TGCGCCAGCAGCCAACCGGGACTAGCGGGGGAGCAGTACTTC; CDR3aa: CASSQPGLAGEQYF
v_gene: TRBV19; j_gene: TRBJ1-1; d_gene: TRBD1; abundance: NA; CDR3nt: TGTGCCAGTAGTATTGGGACAGTGAACACTGAAGCTTTCTTT; CDR3aa: CASSIGTVNTEAFF
v_gene: TRBV4-1; j_gene: TRBJ2-4; d_gene: NA; abundance: NA; CDR3nt: TGCGCCAGCAGCCTCCTTTGGGCCGTAGCCAAAAACATTCAGTACTTC; CDR3aa: CASSLLWAVAKNIQYF
v_gene: TRBV4-1; j_gene: TRBJ2-7; d_gene: NA; abundance: few; CDR3nt: TGCGCCAGCAGCCGCACTGGCGCCAGAAAGTCCACCTACGAGCAGTACTTC; CDR3aa: CASSRTGARKSTYEQYF
v_gene: TRBV28; j_gene: TRBJ2-7; d_gene: TRBD2; abundance: few; CDR3nt: TGTGCCAGCAGTTTAGCCAGCGGGGAAGCCTACGAGCAGTACTTC; CDR3aa: CASSLASGEAYEQYF
v_gene: TRBV3-1; j_gene: TRBJ2-1; d_gene: TRBD2; abundance: many; CDR3nt: TGTGCCAGCAGCCAAGATTACGGGAGGTGGAATGAGCAGTTCTTC; CDR3aa: CASSQDYGRWNEQFF
v_gene: TRBV5-1; j_gene: TRBJ1-4; d_gene: TRBD1; abundance: few; CDR3nt: TGCGCCAGCAGCCCCGTTCAGGGGGGTTATGAAAAACTGTTTTTT; CDR3aa: CASSPVQGGYEKLFF
v_gene: TRBV10-3; j_gene: TRBJ2-7; d_gene: NA; abundance: NA; CDR3nt: TGTGCCATCAGTGAGGCAGACCCCCCAGGTCTCGTTCGAACCTACGAGCAGTACTTC; CDR3aa: CAISEADPPGLVRTYEQYF
v_gene: TRBV29-1; j_gene: TRBJ1-1; d_gene: NA; abundance: NA; CDR3nt: TGCAGCGTCGGGAGGACTGGGGGCCTCAGGAACACTGAAGCTTTCTTT; CDR3aa: CSVGRTGGLRNTEAFF
v_gene: TRBV30; j_gene: TRBJ1-1; d_gene: NA; abundance: few; CDR3nt: TGTGCCTGGAGTTTCGAAATCTCATCCACAGACGCTTTCTTT; CDR3aa: CAWSFEISSTDAFF